The clone carrying this TCR beta chain appeared many times. The antigen is unknown. The junction had 7 bases not matched to a gene; V was cut back by 2 bases and J by 7 bases. The CDR3 totals 15 residues. CDR1 is MDHEN, CDR2 SYDVKM, per germline. The record originates from a study of regulatory T cells in long-lasting Graves disease. Study summary: Patients with persistent Graves' disease had over 5 years of antithyroid drugs and persistent TSH receptor antibodies. Study-level results: In persistent patients, shared public clonotypes (roughly 2,700) outnumbered those in new patients (around 1,000). Persistent Graves' disease cases displayed lower TCR diversity than newly diagnosed ones.

Assembly of TCR beta libraries relied on iRepertoire HTBI primers together with Arm-PCR of CDR3 regions. A single record per CDR3 protein comes from TCRdb applying MiXCR to the multiplex PCR reads. Of 650,000 to 850,000 distinct CDR3 sequences in the sample, roughly 30% were seen once. The time point denotes: persistent/refractory GD, antithyroid drugs over 5 years with positive TRAb. PBMC RNA was the source of the TCR library. The chain carries TRBV28 and TRBJ1-5; the match to TRBD1 covers 8 bases. The TCR originated in a female donor with Graves disease. The starting material was peripheral blood mononuclear cells (PBMCs), obtained when the disease was refractory, from a patient treated with antithyroid drugs. CDR3 nucleotide sequence: TGTGCCAGCAGTTTAAGTCTAACAGGGGGACAGCCCCAGCATTTT. Amino acids: CASSLSLTGGQPQHF.